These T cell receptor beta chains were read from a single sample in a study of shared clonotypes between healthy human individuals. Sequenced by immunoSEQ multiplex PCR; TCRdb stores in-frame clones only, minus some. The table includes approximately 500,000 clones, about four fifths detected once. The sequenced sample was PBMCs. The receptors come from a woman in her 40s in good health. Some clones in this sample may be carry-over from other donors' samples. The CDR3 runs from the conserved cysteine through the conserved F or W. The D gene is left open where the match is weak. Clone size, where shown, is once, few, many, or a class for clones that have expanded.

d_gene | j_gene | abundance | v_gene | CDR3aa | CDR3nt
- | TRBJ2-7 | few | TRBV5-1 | CASSSAYEQYF | TGCGCCAGCAGCTCCGCCTACGAGCAGTACTTC
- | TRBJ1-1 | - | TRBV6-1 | CASSELAENTEAFF | TGTGCCAGCAGTGAATTGGCGGAGAACACTGAAGCTTTCTTT
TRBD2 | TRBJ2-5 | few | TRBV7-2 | CASSSPGATSGSTQYF | TGTGCCAGCAGCTCCCCGGGCGCGACTAGCGGATCGACCCAGTACTTC
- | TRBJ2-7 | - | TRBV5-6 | CASSLWAVRDEQYF | TGTGCCAGCAGCTTGTGGGCCGTTAGGGACGAGCAGTACTTC
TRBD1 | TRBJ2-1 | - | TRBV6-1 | CASSEGYRGFNEQFF | TGTGCCAGCAGTGAAGGGTACAGGGGGTTCAATGAGCAGTTCTTC
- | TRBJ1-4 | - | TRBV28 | CASNSVGYNEKLFF | TGTGCCAGCAATTCGGTGGGTTATAATGAAAAACTGTTTTTT
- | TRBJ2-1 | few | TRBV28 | CASKSTGPEQFF | TGTGCCAGCAAATCGACGGGGCCCGAGCAGTTCTTC
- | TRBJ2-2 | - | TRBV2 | CASRSGTNTGELFF | TGTGCCAGCCGGTCAGGAACGAACACCGGGGAGCTGTTTTTT
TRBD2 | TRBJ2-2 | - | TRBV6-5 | CASRRLAGADGELFF | TGTGCCAGCAGGAGACTAGCGGGAGCCGACGGGGAGCTGTTTTTT
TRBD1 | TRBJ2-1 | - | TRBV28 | CASRDSGQVHNEQFF | TGTGCCAGCAGGGACTCCGGACAGGTGCACAATGAGCAGTTCTTC
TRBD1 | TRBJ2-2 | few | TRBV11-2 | CASSLGTGAGELFF | TGTGCCAGCAGCTTGGGCACAGGGGCCGGGGAGCTGTTTTTT
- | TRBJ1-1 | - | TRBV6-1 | CASSESLRWDTEAFF | TGTGCCAGCAGTGAATCTCTTCGGTGGGACACTGAAGCTTTCTTT
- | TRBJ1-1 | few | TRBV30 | CAWRATFREGNTEAFF | TGTGCCTGGAGAGCCACCTTTCGGGAAGGGAACACTGAAGCTTTCTTT
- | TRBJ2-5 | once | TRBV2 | CASSEFPGAQETQYF | TGTGCCAGCAGTGAATTCCCAGGGGCACAAGAGACCCAGTACTTC
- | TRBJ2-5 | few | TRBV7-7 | CASSFAASSQETQYF | TGTGCCAGCAGCTTCGCGGCTAGCTCTCAAGAGACCCAGTACTTC
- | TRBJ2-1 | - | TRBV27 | CASSSNPVGEQFF | TGTGCCAGCAGTTCGAACCCGGTCGGTGAGCAGTTCTTC
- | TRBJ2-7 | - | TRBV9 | CASSPPGSTYEQYF | TGTGCCAGCAGCCCCCCGGGGAGTACCTACGAGCAGTACTTC
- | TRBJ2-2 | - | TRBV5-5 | CASSLGRTNTGELFF | TGTGCCAGCAGCCTGGGACGGACTAACACCGGGGAGCTGTTTTTT
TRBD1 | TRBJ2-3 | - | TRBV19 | CASSIGQVADTQYF | TGTGCCAGTAGTATCGGACAGGTTGCGGATACGCAGTATTTT
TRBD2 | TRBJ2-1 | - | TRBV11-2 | CASSSSPAGVIYNEQFF | TGTGCCAGCAGCTCGTCCCCGGCGGGAGTGATATACAATGAGCAGTTCTTC
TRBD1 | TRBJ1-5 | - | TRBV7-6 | CANPARGQGNQPQHF | TGTGCCAACCCCGCCAGGGGGCAGGGCAATCAGCCCCAGCATTTT
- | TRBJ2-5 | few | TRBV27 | CASSQRSGETQYF | TGTGCCAGCAGTCAACGGTCAGGTGAGACCCAGTACTTC
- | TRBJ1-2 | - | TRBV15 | CATSRGAVSYGYTF | TGTGCCACCAGCAGAGGTGCAGTCTCCTATGGCTACACCTTC
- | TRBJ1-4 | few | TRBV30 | CAWSVYGYTRFF | TGTGCCTGGAGTGTATATGGTTACACGAGGTTTTTT
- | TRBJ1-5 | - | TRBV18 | CASSPQELQPQHF | TGTGCCAGCTCACCTCAGGAGCTTCAGCCCCAGCATTTT
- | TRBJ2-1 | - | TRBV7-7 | CASSSGTYNEQFF | TGTGCTAGCAGCTCCGGGACTTACAATGAGCAGTTCTTC
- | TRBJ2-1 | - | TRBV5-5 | CASSLQAQQVSDEQFF | TGTGCCAGCAGCTTACAAGCGCAACAGGTTTCCGATGAGCAGTTCTTC
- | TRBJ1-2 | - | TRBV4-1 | CASSQDRLKAYGYTF | TGCGCCAGCAGCCAAGATCGGCTGAAGGCGTATGGCTACACCTTC
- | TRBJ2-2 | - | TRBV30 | CAWSDGELFF | TGTGCCTGGAGTGACGGGGAGCTGTTTTTT
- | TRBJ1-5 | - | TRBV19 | CASSPNRVDQPQHF | TGTGCCAGTAGTCCAAACAGGGTTGATCAGCCCCAGCATTTT
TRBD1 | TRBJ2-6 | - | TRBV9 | CASSPTRGPTSGANVLTF | TGTGCCAGCAGCCCGACCAGGGGGCCCACCTCTGGGGCCAACGTCCTGACTTTC
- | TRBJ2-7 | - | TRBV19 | CASSTGTRLYEQYF | TGTGCCAGTAGTACCGGGACTCGACTCTACGAGCAGTACTTC
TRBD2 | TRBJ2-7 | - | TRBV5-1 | CASSPRRASGMHEQYF | TGCGCCAGCAGCCCCCGCCGGGCTAGCGGGATGCACGAGCAGTACTTC
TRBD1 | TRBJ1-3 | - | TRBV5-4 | CASSSVPGQGNTIYF | TGTGCCAGCAGCTCAGTCCCGGGACAGGGAAACACCATATATTTT
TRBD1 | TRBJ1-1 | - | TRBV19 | CASRAGGVSEAFF | TGTGCCAGTCGGGCAGGGGGGGTCTCTGAAGCTTTCTTT
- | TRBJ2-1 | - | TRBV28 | CASSSPYNEQFF | TGTGCCAGCAGTTCCCCCTACAATGAGCAGTTCTTC
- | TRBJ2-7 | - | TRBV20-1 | CSARGAYEQYF | TGCAGTGCCCGAGGAGCCTACGAGCAGTACTTC
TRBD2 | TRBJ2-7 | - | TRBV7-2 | CASSSRVAGLSEQYF | TGTGCCAGCAGCTCCCGGGTAGCGGGCCTCTCGGAGCAGTACTTC
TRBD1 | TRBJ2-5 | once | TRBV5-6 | CASSLLVRGNQETQYF | TGTGCCAGCAGCTTGCTTGTCAGGGGGAACCAAGAGACCCAGTACTTC
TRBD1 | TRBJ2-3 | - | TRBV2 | CASKGQVNTDTQYF | TGTGCCAGCAAGGGACAGGTAAACACAGATACGCAGTATTTT
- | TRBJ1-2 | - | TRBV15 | CATSRDPRAEGYTF | TGTGCCACCAGCAGAGATCCGAGGGCAGAAGGCTACACCTTC
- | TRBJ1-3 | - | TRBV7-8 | CASSLGMISGNTIYF | TGTGCCAGCAGCTTAGGCATGATCTCTGGAAACACCATATATTTT
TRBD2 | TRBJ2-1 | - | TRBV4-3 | CASSQAAGALNEQFF | TGCGCCAGCAGCCAAGCGGCGGGAGCCCTCAATGAGCAGTTCTTC
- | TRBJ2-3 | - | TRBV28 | CASSLVLPSTDTQYF | TGTGCCAGCAGTTTGGTACTACCTAGCACAGATACGCAGTATTTT
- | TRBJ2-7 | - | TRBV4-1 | CASSRGFAPSYEQYF | TGCGCCAGCAGCCGAGGTTTTGCACCTTCCTACGAGCAGTACTTC
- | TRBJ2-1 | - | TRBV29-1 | CSAASGVLGNEQFF | TGCAGCGCCGCGTCGGGGGTGCTGGGAAATGAGCAGTTCTTC
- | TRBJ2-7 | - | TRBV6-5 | CASTGSVVPYEQYF | TGTGCCAGCACGGGGAGTGTTGTCCCCTACGAGCAGTACTTC
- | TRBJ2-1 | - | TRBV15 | CATAVRLGYNEQFF | TGTGCCACCGCCGTCCGACTAGGATACAATGAGCAGTTCTTC
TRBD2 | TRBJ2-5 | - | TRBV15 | CATSRTSGRETQYF | TGTGCCACCAGCAGGACTAGCGGGAGAGAGACCCAGTACTTC